A selection of T cell receptor beta chains follows, all from one sample in a study of T cell responses to AZD1222 COVID-19 vaccine. Clones were read by immunoSEQ multiplex PCR, and TCRdb kept only the in-frame ones, dropping some. The table has 25,000 to 30,000 clones, approximately 91% seen once; the top ten hold roughly 1.3%. The source was peripheral blood, collected on day 0 of AZD1222 vaccination. These receptors all stem from an adult in good health. The CDR3 runs from the conserved cysteine through the conserved F or W. D genes are given only for firm matches. Some rows have no size entry. The others give once, few or many, or a class for an expanded clone.

abundance	d_gene	j_gene	v_gene	CDR3nt	CDR3aa
-	-	TRBJ2-1	TRBV18	TGTGCCAGCTCACCAATATCGGTAGACAATGAGCAGTTCTTC	CASSPISVDNEQFF
once	-	TRBJ1-4	TRBV19	TGTGCCAGTAGTCGCAGGGGACCTAATGAAAAACTGTTTTTT	CASSRRGPNEKLFF
-	TRBD2	TRBJ2-2	TRBV11-2	TGTGCCAGCAGCCCCCCCGGACTAGCGGGAGGAACCGGGGAGCTGTTTTTT	CASSPPGLAGGTGELFF
few	-	TRBJ1-1	TRBV3-1/TRBV3-2	TGTGCCAGCAGCCCGGGACTAGCACTGAACACTGAAGCTTTCTTT	CASSPGLALNTEAFF
-	-	TRBJ2-7	TRBV10-2	TGCGCCAGCGGTAGGCAGGGAGCTTACGAGCAGTACTTC	CASGRQGAYEQYF
-	-	TRBJ2-6	TRBV6-5	TGTGCCAGCAGGGCCCCGGTTAGGGGGGCCAACGTCCTGACTTTC	CASRAPVRGANVLTF
-	-	TRBJ1-5	TRBV28	TGTGCCAGCAGTCCAAGCCCAGGGGTGAGCAATCAGCCCCAGCATTTT	CASSPSPGVSNQPQHF
-	TRBD2	TRBJ2-5	TRBV5-1	TGCGCCAGCAGCTTGGAGCCTAGCGGGAGGGTGGGACAAGAGACCCAGTACTTC	CASSLEPSGRVGQETQYF
once	-	TRBJ1-5	TRBV15	TGTGCCACCAGCAGAGATCGGGTGCTGGGGAGCAATCAGCCCCAGCATTTT	CATSRDRVLGSNQPQHF
-	TRBD1	TRBJ2-2	TRBV2	TGTGCCAGCAGTGAGTTCGGACAGGGTAACACCGGGGAGCTGTTTTTT	CASSEFGQGNTGELFF
-	-	TRBJ2-1	TRBV4-1	TGCGCCAGCAGCCATCCCCCCGGGAGAATGTTCAATGAGCAGTTCTTC	CASSHPPGRMFNEQFF
-	TRBD1	TRBJ1-1	TRBV20-1	TGCAGTGCCAGGGACAGGGCTGAAGCTTTCTTT	CSARDRAEAFF
-	-	TRBJ1-1	TRBV5-6	TGTGCCAGCACCCGCGGGGCTGCTGAAGCTTTCTTT	CASTRGAAEAFF
-	-	TRBJ2-7	TRBV7-8	TGTGCCAGCAGCCCCTCCTACGAGCAGTACTTC	CASSPSYEQYF
-	-	TRBJ2-1	TRBV30	TGTGCCTGGAGTGGAGACGGTAGGTCCTACAATGAGCAGTTCTTC	CAWSGDGRSYNEQFF
-	TRBD1	TRBJ2-7	TRBV9	TGTGCCAGCAGCACTTCCGGGACAGGGGGTTTCCACGAGCAGTACTTC	CASSTSGTGGFHEQYF
once	-	TRBJ2-7	TRBV28	TGTGCCAGCAGTTTGTCGCTTAGTCCCCGCGAGCAGTACTTC	CASSLSLSPREQYF
-	-	TRBJ2-2	TRBV29-1	TGCAGCTTTCGGGGGAAAAACACCGGGGAGCTGTTTTTT	CSFRGKNTGELFF
-	-	TRBJ2-2	TRBV28	TGTGCCAGCAGTTTATCAGCCAGGACCCTAACGAACACCGGGGAGCTGTTTTTT	CASSLSARTLTNTGELFF
-	-	TRBJ2-1	TRBV6-1	TGTGCCAGCAGTGAAGAAAGGACGGAGGAGAACAATGAGCAGTTCTTC	CASSEERTEENNEQFF
-	-	TRBJ2-7	TRBV18	TGTGCCAGCTCACCAACAGGTATTTCCTACGAGCAGTACTTC	CASSPTGISYEQYF
once	TRBD1	TRBJ2-5	TRBV6-5	TGTGCCAGCAGTTCACCAGGGGGCGAGACCCAGTACTTC	CASSSPGGETQYF
-	TRBD2	TRBJ2-5	TRBV2	TGTGCCAGCACGGACGGGGGACTAGCGGGAGGAGGAGAGACCCAGTACTTC	CASTDGGLAGGGETQYF
few	-	TRBJ1-5	TRBV10-3	TGTGCCATCAGTCCGACCTTCAATCAGCCCCAGCATTTT	CAISPTFNQPQHF
-	-	TRBJ2-5	TRBV19	TGTGCCAGTAGTAATGTAGGGGGGTCCTCAGGGGAGACCCAGTACTTC	CASSNVGGSSGETQYF
once	TRBD2	TRBJ2-1	TRBV7-9	TGTGCCAGCAGCGCCCGGACTAGCGGGAGTGAGCAGTTCTTC	CASSARTSGSEQFF
once	-	TRBJ2-3	TRBV30	TGTGCCTGGAGACTCGGGGGCGATACAGATACGCAGTATTTT	CAWRLGGDTDTQYF
-	TRBD1	TRBJ1-5	TRBV19	TGTGCCAGTAGTATAGCAGCCCAGGGGGCCGTTCAGCCCCAGCATTTT	CASSIAAQGAVQPQHF
-	-	TRBJ1-6	TRBV4-3	TGCGCCAGCAGCCAAGATTTAGGGGGGGGTAATTCACCCCTCCACTTT	CASSQDLGGGNSPLHF
-	TRBD2	TRBJ2-2	TRBV7-9	TGTGCCAGCAGCTTAGGGCTAGCGGCAAGCACCGGGGAGCTGTTTTTT	CASSLGLAASTGELFF
-	TRBD2	TRBJ2-1	TRBV19	TGTGCCAGTAGTATAGTAGGGACTAGGAGGAGCAATGAGCAGTTCTTC	CASSIVGTRRSNEQFF
-	-	TRBJ2-7	TRBV25-1	TGTGCCAGCAGTGTGGGCTACGAGCAGTACTTC	CASSVGYEQYF
-	-	TRBJ2-1	TRBV4-1	TGCGCCAGCAGCCAAGTTCTTTTGGCGGACCACAATGAGCAGTTCTTC	CASSQVLLADHNEQFF
-	-	TRBJ1-2	TRBV19	TGTGCCAGTAGTATCAGGGCAGGAGGCTACACCTTC	CASSIRAGGYTF
-	-	TRBJ1-2	TRBV9	TGTGCCAGCAGCGGACTCGTTTCGGATGGCTACACCTTC	CASSGLVSDGYTF
few	TRBD2	TRBJ2-1	TRBV19	TGTGCCAGTAGTATAGTAGGGGGGACTAGACGTTTTGAGCAGTTCTTC	CASSIVGGTRRFEQFF
-	TRBD1	TRBJ1-6	TRBV5-1	TGCGCCAGCAGCGACGGACAGGGGGGTTCACCCCTCCACTTT	CASSDGQGGSPLHF
-	-	TRBJ2-3	TRBV6-5	TGTGCCAGCAGTTACCCGGGAGATACGCAGTATTTT	CASSYPGDTQYF
-	-	TRBJ1-6	TRBV28	TGTGCCAGCAGGACGGATTGGAATTCACCCCTCCACTTT	CASRTDWNSPLHF
-	-	TRBJ1-2	TRBV10-3	TGTGCCATCAGTGATTTCGGGCGATATGGCTACACCTTC	CAISDFGRYGYTF
-	-	TRBJ1-2	TRBV30	TGTGCCTGGAGTGTACGTGTTTATGGCTACACCTTC	CAWSVRVYGYTF
-	TRBD2	TRBJ2-1	TRBV18	TGTGCCAGCTCACCACCGACTAGCGGGGGTTCTTACAATGAGCAGTTCTTC	CASSPPTSGGSYNEQFF
-	TRBD1	TRBJ2-2	TRBV11-3	TGTGCCAGCAGCACGGGGACAGGGGACACCGGGGAGCTGTTTTTT	CASSTGTGDTGELFF
-	TRBD2	TRBJ2-7	TRBV4-1	TGCGCCAGCACGGCGGGACCGGGACTAGCGGAACACTACGAGCAGTACTTC	CASTAGPGLAEHYEQYF
once	TRBD1	TRBJ2-7	TRBV5-4	TGTGCCAGCAGCAGCGGACAGGGGCCCTACGAGCAGTACTTC	CASSSGQGPYEQYF
few	-	TRBJ1-5	TRBV7-2	TGTGCCAGCAGACTGGATTGGGGAAGCAATCAGCCCCAGCATTTT	CASRLDWGSNQPQHF
-	TRBD1	TRBJ1-2	TRBV5-1	TGCGCCAGCAGCCCCTCGGGACAGGTAAACGGCTACACCTTC	CASSPSGQVNGYTF
-	-	TRBJ2-3	TRBV7-8	TGTGCCACCTCCTCCGGAGCTAACACAGATACGCAGTATTTT	CATSSGANTDTQYF
-	-	TRBJ2-1	TRBV21-1	TGTGCCAGCACGACTAGTTACAATGAGCAGTTCTTC	CASTTSYNEQFF
-	-	TRBJ2-3	TRBV5-1	TGCGCCAGCAGCTTGGGACACTCCACAGATACGCAGTATTTT	CASSLGHSTDTQYF